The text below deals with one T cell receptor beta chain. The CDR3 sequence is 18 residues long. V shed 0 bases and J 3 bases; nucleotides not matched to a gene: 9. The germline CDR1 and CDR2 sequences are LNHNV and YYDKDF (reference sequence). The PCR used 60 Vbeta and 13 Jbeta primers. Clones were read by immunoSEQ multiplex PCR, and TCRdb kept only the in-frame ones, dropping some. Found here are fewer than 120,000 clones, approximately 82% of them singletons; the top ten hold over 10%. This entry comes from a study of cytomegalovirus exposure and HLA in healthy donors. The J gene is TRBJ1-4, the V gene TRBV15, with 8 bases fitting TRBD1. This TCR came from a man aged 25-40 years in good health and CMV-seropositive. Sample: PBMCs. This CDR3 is CATSRDRPGGGSNEKLFF. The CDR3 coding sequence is TGTGCCACCAGCAGAGATCGTCCAGGGGGCGGATCTAATGAAAAACTGTTTTTT.